This TCR beta chain was recorded in a study of somatic mutations in cytotoxic T cells in rheumatoid arthritis. Study-wide points: Patients with a largest CD8+ clone exceeding 20% of CD8+ cells numbered about an eighth of the 65. CD8+ clonality rose with age in rheumatoid arthritis patients, not healthy controls.

The data were produced by immunoSEQ multiplex PCR, yet TCRdb's version contains in-frame clones alone and is incomplete. This sample carries almost 20,000 clones, about four fifths of them seen once, and the ten largest clones take about 11%. The CD4+ and CD8+ fractions came from positive magnetic bead selection and were purity-checked by flow cytometry. The table lists this clone with a count of one. Its matching antigen is unknown. Trimming stripped 3 bases from V and 2 bases from J, with 11 bases between. Germline CDR1 is SGDLS and CDR2 is YYNGEE. The CDR3 is 14 amino acids. V gene TRBV9 combines with J gene TRBJ2-5, with D possibly matching TRBD2 (5 bases). The material sequenced was CD8+ T cells sorted from blood. This receptor was obtained from a woman aged 50 to 60 in good health. CDR3 sequence: CASSAPGVQETQYF. The CDR3 DNA sequence: TGTGCCAGCAGCGCCCCCGGGGTACAAGAGACCCAGTACTTC.